This TCR beta chain was captured in a study of spatial heterogeneity in lung cancer. Time point specified: sample taken at primary tumor resection. The approximately 79 donors had untreated early-stage non-small cell lung cancer. The authors sequenced whole RNA from tumor, nontumor lung or frozen PBMC without sorting. The sample holds many counts of this clonotype. CDR1 ENHRY and CDR2 SYGVKD come from the germline V gene. The CDR3 is 16 residues long. Trimming at V came to 5 bases and at J to 2 bases, leaving 7 bases not matched to a gene. Single TCR cDNA molecules each had their own unique molecular identifier. From the 5' RACE reads, TCRdb called clonotypes with MiXCR, one entry per CDR3 protein. The table shows 60,000 or so distinct CDR3 sequences, with roughly 6.6% occurring only once.

The V gene is TRBV10-3, the J gene TRBJ2-3; 10 bases line up with TRBD2. The clonotype was recovered from a female donor with early-stage non-small cell lung cancer. Here the sequenced sample was PBMCs, taken at surgery. CDR3: CAISQGLAVLTDTQYF. Written as DNA, the CDR3 is TGTGCCATCAGTCAAGGACTAGCGGTCCTCACAGATACGCAGTATTTT.